The TCR beta chain under discussion was sequenced for a study of cytomegalovirus exposure and HLA in healthy donors. Study-wide results and limits: Several of the most significant clusters were apparently associated with common viral pathogens in a later analysis. Serostatus for CMV was the only available immune exposure information.

The CDR3 loop spans 14 amino acids. Germline lookup yields CDR1 SNHLY and CDR2 FYNNEI. V was cut by 2 bases and J by 7 bases, with 9 bases left in between. The PCR ran on 60 Vbeta and 13 Jbeta primers. Generated by immunoSEQ multiplex PCR, the TCRdb table keeps only in-frame clones and is missing some. The top ten clones hold around 1% of a sample with 100,000 to 150,000 clones, roughly 81% of them seen once. Comments on this clone: Its specificity is not known.

This TCR was sampled from a woman aged 25 to 39 in good health and CMV-seronegative. Sequenced: PBMCs. The gene calls are TRBV2 and TRBJ1-6, with a tentative D call TRBD1 (5 bases). CDR3 sequence: CASSEQGVNSPLHF. For the CDR3, the DNA is TGTGCCAGCAGTGAACAGGGTGTGAATTCACCCCTCCACTTT. Full variable domain (rest looked up from reference TRBV2 and TRBJ1-6): EPEVTQTPSHQVTQMGQEVILRCVPISNHLYFYWYRQILGQKVEFLVSFYNNEISEKSEIFDDQFSVERPDGSNFTLKIRSTKLEDSAMYFCASSEQGVNSPLHFGNGTRLTVT.